Listed below are T cell receptor beta chains from one sample, sequenced in a study of metastatic and nonmetastatic thyroid tumors. TCRdb reprocessed the PCR reads using MiXCR. The sample gives about 33,000 clones, about a sixth of which show up once; roughly 12% is in the top ten. What was sequenced was blood. The receptors come from a male donor with papillary thyroid cancer or a benign thyroid nodule (not recorded which). Some clones in this sample may be carry-over from other donors' samples. Both conserved end residues are part of each CDR3. The D gene is left open where the match is weak. Not all rows give a size; the values are once, few, many and, for expanded clones, a class.

J,D,size,V,DNA,CDR3
TRBJ2-3,-,few,TRBV19,TGTGCCAGTAGTACCCTGGACCGAGAGCATACGCAGTATTTT,CASSTLDREHTQYF
TRBJ1-4,-,-,TRBV7-9,TGTGCCAGCAGCCAACACAGGTCTAATGAAAAACTGTTTTTT,CASSQHRSNEKLFF
TRBJ2-5,-,many,TRBV11-2,TGTGCCAGCAGCTTAGTACCGACAGGAGAGACCCAGTACTTC,CASSLVPTGETQYF
TRBJ2-1,TRBD2,-,TRBV4-2,TGTGCCAGCAGCCAATTGGGTGGGACTACGCGAGCAGATGAGCAGTTCTTC,CASSQLGGTTRADEQFF
TRBJ2-7,-,many,TRBV12-3/TRBV12-4,TGTGCCAGCAGCTTAAGGGACGAGCAGTACTTC,CASSLRDEQYF
TRBJ2-7,TRBD2,many,TRBV30,TGTGCCTGGAGTATAGCGGGTCGGGAGCAGTACTTC,CAWSIAGREQYF
TRBJ1-2,-,-,TRBV2,TGTGCCAGCAGACCAAGACAGGCGCGGGGTAACTATGGCTACACCTTC,CASRPRQARGNYGYTF
TRBJ1-6,-,-,TRBV19,TGTGCCGGCTCCACCGGGACAAAATTTCACTTT,CAGSTGTKFHF
TRBJ2-3,TRBD2,-,TRBV5-1,TGCGCCAGCAGCTTGGAACAACTAGCGCGCACAGATACGCAGTATTTT,CASSLEQLARTDTQYF
TRBJ1-2,-,-,TRBV10-1,TGCGCCAGCAGTGAGTCTCTCCAGGGGTACAACTATGGCTACACCTTC,CASSESLQGYNYGYTF
TRBJ1-1,-,many,TRBV6-1,TGTGCCAGCAGTAAAAATATGAACACTGAAGCTTTCTTT,CASSKNMNTEAFF
TRBJ2-1,-,few,TRBV6-1,TGTGCCAGCAGTGAAAATGTGGGCAACTACAATGAGCAGTTCTTC,CASSENVGNYNEQFF
TRBJ2-4,TRBD1,many,TRBV6-5,TGTGCCAGCAGTTCCCACAGGGGAATGGACATTCAGTACTTC,CASSSHRGMDIQYF
TRBJ1-5,-,many,TRBV3-1,TGTGCCAGCAGCCAAGATCTCCTGGGCAATCAGCCCCAGCATTTT,CASSQDLLGNQPQHF
TRBJ2-1,-,many,TRBV2,TGTGCCAGCATTTCGGGGGGCCCCTACAATGAGCAGTTCTTC,CASISGGPYNEQFF
TRBJ2-2,-,many,TRBV2,TGTGCCAGCAGTGAGGGGGGCGCCGGGACCGGGGAGCTGTTTTTT,CASSEGGAGTGELFF
TRBJ2-3,TRBD1,many,TRBV29-1,TGCAGCGGAGTTGGATCCGGGACAGGGAGATCGGATACGCAGTATTTT,CSGVGSGTGRSDTQYF
TRBJ2-7,TRBD2,medium-sized,TRBV6-1,TGTGCCAGCAGTAGACGGGAGGAATCCTACGAGCAGTACTTC,CASSRREESYEQYF
TRBJ2-2,-,medium-sized,TRBV27,TGTGCCAGCAGCTGGGGGACTCAAGGCGGGGAGCTGTTTTTT,CASSWGTQGGELFF
TRBJ2-1,-,many,TRBV11-2,TGTGCCAGCAGCCACTCTAGCCGTGGTGAGCAGTTCTTC,CASSHSSRGEQFF
TRBJ2-7,TRBD1,medium-sized,TRBV6-1,TGTGCCAGCACCTCCGGGACAGGGGGTTTCTACGAGCAGTACTTC,CASTSGTGGFYEQYF
TRBJ1-3,-,-,TRBV4-1,TGCGCCAGCAGCCAAGACTCGTTAAACTCTGGAAACACCATATATTTT,CASSQDSLNSGNTIYF
TRBJ2-2,-,many,TRBV30,TGTGCCTGGAGTCGTAACACCGGGGAGCTGTTTTTT,CAWSRNTGELFF
TRBJ2-3,TRBD1,many,TRBV14,TGTGCCAGCAGCCAAGAATTACAGGGGAAGCAGTATTTT,CASSQELQGKQYF
TRBJ2-7,-,once,TRBV20-1,TGCAGTGCTAGTCCCGGGTACGAGCAGTACTTC,CSASPGYEQYF
TRBJ1-3,-,few,TRBV19,TGTGCCAGTAGCCCCTTTGGAGGCAGCTCTGGAAACACCATATATTTT,CASSPFGGSSGNTIYF
TRBJ1-2,-,few,TRBV12-3/TRBV12-4,TGTGCCAGCAGTTTAGCGCAAGGAGATGGCTACACCTTC,CASSLAQGDGYTF
TRBJ2-7,TRBD2,-,TRBV6-1,TGTGCCAGCAGTGCCGCTGGAGACTCAGCGGGAGTGACCTACGAGCAGTACTTC,CASSAAGDSAGVTYEQYF
TRBJ2-5,TRBD1,-,TRBV20-1,TGCAGTGCTGAAGGACAGGGGAAAGAGACCCAGTACTTC,CSAEGQGKETQYF
TRBJ2-2,TRBD2,many,TRBV19,TGTGCCAGTAGTCCGCAGACTAGCGGGGGGCGTCACGGGGAGCTGTTTTTT,CASSPQTSGGRHGELFF
TRBJ2-5,-,-,TRBV28,TGTGCCAGCAGCCCAGTACTAGTGGCTAGTGCGGGAGAGACCCAGTACTTC,CASSPVLVASAGETQYF
TRBJ2-2,-,many,TRBV7-9,TGTGCCAGCAGCTTAGCAGGGGGACCCGGGGAGCTGTTTTTT,CASSLAGGPGELFF
TRBJ2-2,TRBD1,many,TRBV7-6,TGTGCCAGCAGCGGACAGGGTGGTGGCCCGAACACCGGGGAGCTGTTTTTT,CASSGQGGGPNTGELFF
TRBJ2-2,TRBD1,many,TRBV18,TGTGCCAGCTCACCACGACAGGGTCAGAACACCGGGGAGCTGTTTTTT,CASSPRQGQNTGELFF
TRBJ2-1,-,few,TRBV27,TGTGCCAACAGTTTAGGGTTCTACAATGAGCAGTTCTTC,CANSLGFYNEQFF
TRBJ2-7,-,few,TRBV7-9,TGTGCCAGCAGCTTAGGGTGGAACTCCTACGAGCAGTACTTC,CASSLGWNSYEQYF
TRBJ2-1,-,-,TRBV6-2/TRBV6-3,TGTGCCAGCAGTTACACTCCTCTAGCTGGGAATGAGCAGTTCTTC,CASSYTPLAGNEQFF
TRBJ2-3,-,many,TRBV6-1,TGTGCCAGCTCGGGATGGTATCCCACAGATACGCAGTATTTT,CASSGWYPTDTQYF
TRBJ2-7,-,-,TRBV18,TGTGCCAGCTCCGCTGTGCTAGACGAGCAGTACTTC,CASSAVLDEQYF
TRBJ2-4,-,-,TRBV14,TGTGCCAGCAGCCCTTCGGGGGGCACCAAAAACATTCAGTACTTC,CASSPSGGTKNIQYF
TRBJ2-7,-,many,TRBV19,TGTGCCAGCAGTATTTCGCGGTCCTACGAGCAGTACTTC,CASSISRSYEQYF
TRBJ2-3,-,many,TRBV15,TGTGCCACCAGCAGAGAGGCTATCACAGATACGCAGTATTTT,CATSREAITDTQYF
TRBJ2-7,-,-,TRBV7-8,TGTGCCAGTAGCTTCGACAGCATGGAGCAGTACTTC,CASSFDSMEQYF
TRBJ1-5,-,many,TRBV19,TGTGCCAGTAGAGGAGGGGGGAATCAGCCCCAGCATTTT,CASRGGGNQPQHF
TRBJ2-1,TRBD2,many,TRBV7-2,TGTGCCAGCAGCCCACGAGGGTCTAGCGGGATGTACAATGAGCAGTTCTTC,CASSPRGSSGMYNEQFF
TRBJ1-5,-,medium-sized,TRBV28,TGTGCCAGCAGGGTCAGCAATCAGCCCCAGCATTTT,CASRVSNQPQHF
TRBJ1-6,-,many,TRBV30,TGTGCCTGGAGTGGGGCGGGAAATTCACCCCTCCACTTT,CAWSGAGNSPLHF
TRBJ1-5,-,many,TRBV30,TGTGCCTGGAGTATACCGGGAAGCGTCGTTCAGCCCCAGCATTTT,CAWSIPGSVVQPQHF
TRBJ1-1,TRBD1,-,TRBV5-4,TGTGCCAGCAGCCGTAAATTGGGACAGACCAACACTGAAGCTTTCTTT,CASSRKLGQTNTEAFF
TRBJ1-5,-,-,TRBV6-2/TRBV6-3,TGTGCCAGCAGTTACCTGTCTGCCAATCAGCCCCAGCATTTT,CASSYLSANQPQHF
TRBJ2-5,TRBD2,many,TRBV5-1,TGCGCCAGCAGATCTGGGACTAGCGGACAAGAGACCCAGTACTTC,CASRSGTSGQETQYF
TRBJ1-6,-,many,TRBV5-8,TGTGCCAGCAGCCCGGGACAAGGGAATTCACCCCTCCACTTT,CASSPGQGNSPLHF
TRBJ2-2,-,-,TRBV5-1,TGCGCCAGCATGGCAGAGAAGAACACCGGGGAGCTGTTTTTT,CASMAEKNTGELFF
TRBJ1-2,-,many,TRBV9,TGTGCCAGCAGCCCCGGGGAGAGCTATGGCTACACCTTC,CASSPGESYGYTF
TRBJ2-2,-,few,TRBV6-5,TGTGCCAGCAGTATACGGGACTTCCCTACCGGGTATCTGTTTTTT,CASSIRDFPTGYLFF
TRBJ2-1,TRBD1,-,TRBV6-6,TGTGCCAGCAGTTACTTGTTCGAAGGGGGCGGCAATGAGCAGTTCTTC,CASSYLFEGGGNEQFF
TRBJ1-1,-,-,TRBV6-5,TGTGCCAGCAGTCACTACACCGAAGCTTTCTTT,CASSHYTEAFF
TRBJ2-3,-,many,TRBV28,TGTGCCAGCCAGAGTCTAGGGGATACGCAGTATTTT,CASQSLGDTQYF
TRBJ1-1,-,few,TRBV12-3/TRBV12-4,TGTGCCAGCAGTTTCACGGAGAAAACTGAAGCTTTCTTT,CASSFTEKTEAFF